This T cell receptor (beta chain) was found in a study of Graves' ophthalmopathy and Graves' hyperthyroidism. The overall study: Sampling took place at initial diagnosis, with peripheral blood obtained before any treatment. General study results and limits: Blood shared most expanded thyroid clonotypes above 0.001 frequency.

Diagnostic conclusions were grounded in clinical symptoms, serum thyroxine, TRAb, thyroid ultrasound and orbital computed tomography. Researchers took RNA transcripts and amplified TCR beta CDR3 regions from them. RT-PCR with HTBI primers came first, then second-round multiplex PCR. TCRdb analysed the multiplex PCR reads with MiXCR anew, one entry per CDR3 protein. The sample has about 410,000 distinct CDR3 sequences; around 19% are singletons. This clonotype was detected many times. Its antigen is as yet unknown. The sample comprised peripheral blood. The TCR originated in a woman aged 18-35 years with Graves' ophthalmopathy.

DNA of the CDR3: TGTGCCAGCAGTTTGGTAGGACAGATCTACGAGCAGTACTTC. Its protein product is CASSLVGQIYEQYF. The rearrangement uses TRBV28 and TRBJ2-7; D is perhaps TRBD1 (6 bases). This CDR3 is built from 14 residues. V was shortened by 3 bases and J by 3 bases, with 12 bases between the two germline ends. CDR1 is MDHEN, CDR2 SYDVKM, per germline.